This TCR beta chain was obtained from a study of blood T cell repertoires in COVID-19. About the research overall: In each case, the material was cDNA or gDNA derived from T cells, B-cell-depleted T cells, or PBMCs.

Profiled with immunoSEQ multiplex PCR; TCRdb holds only in-frame clones, not every one. This sample has around 140,000 clones, with about 80% found just once. This sequence originates from a human donor in a cohort sampled during active COVID-19. Sequencing input: peripheral blood.

As DNA, the CDR3 is TGTGCCAGTAGTATAGGGTTCACAGGGGTGGACTATGGCTACACCTTC. It codes for CASSIGFTGVDYGYTF. V and J are TRBV19 and TRBJ1-2, with 7 bases matching TRBD1. This CDR3 comprises 16 residues. Trimming took 1 base from V and 3 from J; bases not matched to a gene: 8. Per the germline V gene, CDR1 is LNHDA and CDR2 is SQIVND (reference sequence).